The source of this T cell receptor beta chain is a study of long-term antiretroviral therapy in people with HIV (dated 2022 in TCRdb). Broadly, across the study: The earliest samples were collected approximately a decade before the 2015 WHO recommendation for immediate ART, a period when ART was typically delayed until CD4 counts fell. A retrospective serial study tested whether changes in peripheral blood TRB repertoire composition and diversity were associated with ART initiation and durable HIV suppression. From some 27 adults with confirmed HIV infection, the cohort provided 192 cryopreserved PBMC samples, gathered serially across a mean of around six years (range 1-12). About 35% of the 30 participants with HIV were female. Test extractions of a monoclonal T-cell line alongside about 30 polyclonal samples showed no cross-contamination during QIAcube processing. On the study overall, not on this receptor specifically: Because cell numbers in pre-ART samples were limited, unsorted PBMC were profiled instead of sorted CD4+ and CD8+ T cells. Since PBMC availability was limited, sequencing covered only the TCR beta chain, with no alpha chain pairing. HIV repertoires had narrower CDR3 length ranges than controls, and the network structure suggested an antigen-experienced repertoire that shifted only slightly toward naive after ART. Inferences about post-ART repertoire changes are limited because no data were available on ART adherence, viral resistance or therapy changes. Expanded TRB clones identified before ART initiation dominated the repertoire at all time points, although this dominance fluctuated and declined in many PLHIV after ART. A significant increase in TRB diversity was found to be associated with ART initiation, although TRB diversity was observed to remain significantly below that of transplant donor controls even after long-term ART. The samples were dated from about 2003 to 2017, and the ART regimens that were used may be less effective than current ART regimens.

The immunoSEQ hsTCRB v3.0 assay was used at survey level resolution for TRB variable region sequencing. The target sequencing depth for TRB was about 40,000-50,000 T-cell genomes per sample. An Illumina MiSeq with a v3 150-cycle kit was used to sequence the pooled TRB libraries. The study's own analysis went as follows. Analysis of repertoires was carried out in R inside a reproducible Nextflow workflow spanning QC, data transformation and analysis. LymphoSeq2, an R package for exploring AIRR-Seq data, was used to implement custom analyses. A few samples yielding fewer than 5000 total TRB sequences were excluded, leaving 150 to 200 analyzed HIV repertoires. Among the 188 retained HIV repertoires, 59 were collected before ART initiation and some 130 were collected after ART initiation. Repertoires were downsampled to 5000 TRB nucleotide sequences, with summary statistics averaged over 100 downsampling iterations. Only TRB sequences with CDR3 regions of at least seven amino acids were retained for analysis. Diversity was assessed using a clonality score derived from Shannon entropy and using the Gini coefficient. In the repertoire networks, any two of the top 5000 CDR3 amino acid sequences were linked whenever the two sequences differed by an edit distance of one. GLIPH2 predicted antigen specificity groups and MHC restriction for TRB CDR3 amino acid sequences. To flag known CMV, EBV, HIV or tissue antigen associations, CDR3 amino acid sequences were matched against VDJdb and McPAS-TCR. Pre-ART, post-ART and control groups were compared with Wilcoxon signed-rank tests and Holm-Bonferroni correction. TCRdb mirrors the immuneACCESS table, restricted to in-frame sequences. Some clones are absent from its copies; in checked studies, under half trace to an unresolved V gene, and the reason for the others is unknown. V and J calls and clone size are as listed in that table; D and trimming were resolved from the DNA. Across this sample there are fewer than 40,000 clones, with approximately 84% seen only once. The ten largest clones take up roughly 8.2% of the sample.

Inclusion was restricted to participants for whom at least one PBMC sample before ART initiation and at least two post-ART samples were available. Treatment was received in the United States of America by all participants with HIV. Before DNA extraction, cryopreserved samples of roughly 1-10 million PBMC were thawed and washed. At the time of the earliest PBMC sample, participants with HIV were aged between about 20 and 54 years. PBMC samples were contributed by each participant from 1-4 timepoints before ART initiation and 2-8 timepoints after ART initiation, with a median of 7 samples. Serial HIV viral load, CD4+ T-cell count, ART history and demographic data were obtained for every participant. Genomic DNA was extracted from unsorted PBMC with a Qiagen kit on a QIAcube, with processing performed in batches of 12 samples. Cut back by 3 bases and 4 bases, the V and J ends lie 11 bases apart. The CDR3 contains 14 residues, cysteine and phenylalanine counted. The DNA shown is the 42-base CDR3, in frame from base 1. In the germline V gene, CDR1 corresponds to MNHNS and CDR2 to SASEGT.

As to this clone: This receptor's antigen is unknown. Per-base quality was not reported, and no clone a single base away is much larger than it.

This sequence uses TRBV6-1 and TRBJ2-3; the D region possibly corresponds to TRBD2 (5 bases align). This material consisted of unsorted PBMCs, taken 3.1 years after starting antiretroviral therapy. The TCR sequence derives from a woman aged 45 to 65 with HIV. The CDR3 region has the sequence CASSDPRGSDTQYF. The nucleotides are TGTGCCAGCAGTGACCCCCGGGGTTCAGATACGCAGTATTTT.